Below are 20 T cell receptor beta chains sequenced from a single sample in a study of control samples from healthy donors and cancer patients. The repertoire was sequenced with immunoSEQ multiplex PCR; TCRdb's copy has only in-frame clones and lacks some. The repertoire holds roughly 30,000 clones, with around 80% as singletons. The sample consisted of PBMCs. The receptor source for this set is a man in his 60s with head and neck cancer.

In its sample, this clone was seen a few times. The chain has TRBV7-3 and TRBJ2-7; TRBD1 is a possible D gene (5 bases). V was clipped by 2 bases and J by 0 bases, with 5 bases between them. Germline V gene data show CDR1 as SGHTA and CDR2 as FQGTGA. The CDR3 has 13 residues. CDR3 protein: CASSLDSSYEQYF. The DNA of the CDR3 is TGTGCCAGCAGCTTAGACAGCTCCTACGAGCAGTACTTC.

This rearrangement joins TRBV20-1 to TRBJ1-6, with D tentatively TRBD1 (5 bases). Trimming shortened V by 3 bases and J by 8 bases, and 17 bases separated the two germline ends. This CDR3 is 15 amino acids long. Germline lookup yields CDR1 DFQATT and CDR2 SNEGSKA (reference sequence). CDR3: CSASLRRVEYSPLHF. As DNA, the CDR3 is TGCAGTGCTAGTCTGCGCAGGGTCGAATATTCACCCCTCCACTTT.

For the CDR3, the DNA is TGTGCCGCGTCGGGAAGACAGGGCTATGGCTACACCTTC. Its translation is CAASGRQGYGYTF. V usage is TRBV19 and J usage is TRBJ1-2, with 7 bases fitting TRBD1. Per germline, CDR1 LNHDA and CDR2 SQIVND (reference sequence). V dropped 11 bases and J dropped 4; count of bases not matched to a gene: 10. The CDR3 extends over 13 amino acids.

In the case of this clone: Just one base apart from a much larger clone, this may be a read error. Other DNA sequences in the sample encode the same CDR3. The chain links TRBV5-1 to TRBJ2-2, with D unresolved. Trimming removed 1 base from V and 5 bases from J, with 12 bases in between. This CDR3 contains 15 residues. CDR1 and CDR2 from the germline V gene are SGHRS and YFSETQ. The CDR3 sequence is CASSLSRTNTGELFF. The CDR3 DNA follows: TGCGCCAGCAGCTTGTCCAGAACCAATACCGGGGAGCTGTTTTTT. Based on the CDR3 plus reference TRBV5-1 and TRBJ2-2, the full variable domain is KAGVTQTPRYLIKTRGQQVTLSCSPISGHRSVSWYQQTPGQGLQFLFEYFSETQRNKGNFPGRFSGRQFSNSRSEMNVSTLELGDSALYLCASSLSRTNTGELFFGEGSRLTVL.

This rearrangement joins TRBV19 to TRBJ2-5, with 8 positions matching TRBD1. With 4 bases clipped from V and 7 bases from J, the junction kept 11 bases outside the gene matches. The germline V gene encodes CDR1 LNHDA and CDR2 SQIVND (reference sequence). The CDR3 covers 15 residues. The CDR3 protein is CASSTSPPGTGTQYF. Here the CDR3 DNA reads TGTGCCAGTAGTACAAGTCCCCCTGGGACAGGGACCCAGTACTTC.

This clone was seen more than once but under ten times. This chain connects TRBV5-6 to TRBJ2-3; a possible D gene is TRBD2 (6 bases). Trimming pared 2 bases from V and 8 bases from J, leaving 6 bases between. Germline CDR1 is SGHDT and CDR2 is YYEEEE. The CDR3 totals 11 residues. Here the CDR3 DNA reads TGTGCCAGCAGCTTCGGGGGTACGCAGTATTTT. This gives the protein CASSFGGTQYF.

V and J are TRBV15 and TRBJ1-2, with no clear D. CDR3 length: 16 amino acids. Germline CDR1 LNHNV, CDR2 YYDKDF (reference sequence). Trimming stripped 3 bases from V and 8 bases from J, with 22 bases between. In DNA form, the CDR3 reads TGTGCCACCAGCAGGATAAAATGGGGAAATCTCGGAGGCTACACCTTC. Translating it yields CATSRIKWGNLGGYTF.

The V gene is TRBV5-1, the J gene TRBJ2-5, with D perhaps TRBD1 (6 bases). Germline V CDR1 and CDR2: SGHRS, YFSETQ. V lost 0 bases and J 2 bases, leaving 14 bases between the germline ends. This CDR3 region has 16 residues. CDR3 loop: CASSLEGLQGQETQYF. For the CDR3, the DNA is TGCGCCAGCAGCTTGGAAGGGTTACAGGGACAAGAGACCCAGTACTTC.

V is TRBV3-1 (or the pseudogene TRBV3-2) and J is TRBJ2-7; the match to TRBD2 covers 13 bases. The germline gives CDR1 LGHDT, CDR2 YNNKEL (reference sequence). The V gene end was trimmed by 2 bases and the J gene end by 9 bases; junction bases not matched to a gene: 1. CDR3 length: 13 residues. The CDR3 spells CASSQTSGRVQYF. The CDR3 coding sequence is TGTGCCAGCAGCCAAACTAGCGGGAGGGTGCAGTACTTC.

The chain couples TRBV7-3 to TRBJ2-2; D ambiguous. From germline, CDR1 is SGHTA and CDR2 FQGTGA. The CDR3 totals 15 residues. Trimming took off 1 base at V and 6 bases at J, with 12 bases between the two ends. Here the CDR3 DNA reads TGTGCCAGCAGCTTAAACCCCCTCCTCGCCGGGGAGCTGTTTTTT. This encodes CASSLNPLLAGELFF.

The rearrangement links TRBV28 to TRBJ2-1; 9 bases match TRBD2. The CDR3 totals 16 residues. V was pared by 0 bases and J by 8 bases, with 8 bases of the junction left unmatched. In germline, CDR1 is MDHEN, CDR2 SYDVKM. CDR3 sequence (DNA): TGTGCCAGCAGTTTATGGAGGCGGGAGGGTCAGGATGAGCAGTTCTTC. Its translation: CASSLWRREGQDEQFF.

This chain uses TRBV7-2 with TRBJ2-1; 11 bases fit TRBD2. V shed 4 bases, J shed 9 bases, and the junction held 2 bases outside the gene matches. Per germline, CDR1 SGHTA and CDR2 FQGNSA. CDR3 length: 13 amino acids. CDR3 protein: CASSSLAGGEQFF. CDR3 sequence (DNA): TGTGCCAGCAGCTCGCTAGCGGGAGGTGAGCAGTTCTTC.

The chain has TRBV9 and TRBJ2-4; 11 bases align to TRBD2. Germline CDR1 reads SGDLS; CDR2 reads YYNGEE. J lost 6 bases, V lost 4 bases, and 3 bases had no gene match. The CDR3 covers 14 residues. The CDR3 sequence: CASSPGTSGNIQYF. The CDR3 region has the DNA TGTGCCAGCAGCCCCGGGACTAGCGGAAACATTCAGTACTTC.

V gene TRBV12-3 or TRBV12-4 combines with J gene TRBJ2-7; D remains ambiguous. The V gene lost 2 bases and the J gene lost 6 bases, with 8 bases spanning the gap. This CDR3 spans 12 amino acids. CDR3 nucleotides: TGTGCCAGCAGTTTATATCTTTCCGAGCAGTACTTC. Protein sequence: CASSLYLSEQYF.

This chain joins TRBV6-2 or TRBV6-3 and TRBJ2-4; 11 nucleotides line up with TRBD1. The CDR3 totals 18 residues. CDR1 and CDR2 (germline): MNHEY, SVGEGT. The ends lost 7 bases at V and 0 bases at J; junction bases unmatched: 11. The CDR3 DNA reads as TGTGCCAGCAACCCGGGACAGGGGGTGCCGCTAGCCAAAAACATTCAGTACTTC. Its protein is CASNPGQGVPLAKNIQYF.

The chain links TRBV7-2 to TRBJ2-7; the D is unclear. CDR1 SGHTA and CDR2 FQGNSA come from the germline V gene. V gave up 2 bases and J gave up 7 bases, with 9 bases separating them. This CDR3 has 12 amino acids. The CDR3 loop reads CASSLSRQEQYF. The CDR3, as DNA: TGTGCCAGCAGCTTAAGCCGCCAGGAGCAGTACTTC.

A few counts support this clone. The rearrangement links TRBV5-1 to TRBJ1-4, with D perhaps matching TRBD1 (6 bases). Trimming left V 4 bases short and J 5 bases short, with 18 bases between. The CDR3 runs to 16 residues. Germline CDR1 is SGHRS and CDR2 is YFSETQ. The CDR3 DNA follows: TGCGCCAGCAGCCGTCTAGGTGGCACAGGGAATGAAAAACTGTTTTTT. This gives the protein CASSRLGGTGNEKLFF.

V and J are TRBV3-1 (or the pseudogene TRBV3-2) and TRBJ1-5, with a possible D match to TRBD1 (6 bases). Per the germline V gene, CDR1 is LGHDT and CDR2 is YNNKEL (reference sequence). V gave up 1 base and J gave up 6 bases, with 13 bases separating them. The CDR3 consists of 15 residues. CDR3 in DNA: TGTGCCAGCAGCCAAGGCCCCCTGGGGGCTCAGCCCCAGCATTTT. Translation gives CASSQGPLGAQPQHF.

V usage is TRBV12-5 and J usage is TRBJ1-3; the D is unclear. The CDR3 runs 15 residues. Trimming left V 0 bases short and J 2 bases short, with 8 bases between. The V gene's germline CDR1 is LGHNT and CDR2 FRNRAP. CDR3 loop: CASGLVQGTGNTIYF. CDR3 nucleotide sequence: TGTGCTAGTGGTTTGGTACAAGGGACTGGAAACACCATATATTTT.

V gene TRBV28 combines with J gene TRBJ2-7, with D tentatively TRBD1 or TRBD2 (5 bases each). In germline, CDR1 is MDHEN, CDR2 SYDVKM. The V end was cut by 2 bases, the J end by 4 bases, with 15 bases between. This CDR3 contains 15 residues. CDR3 sequence: CASSLVREPPYEQYF. The CDR3 nucleotides are TGTGCCAGCAGTTTAGTCAGGGAGCCCCCTTACGAGCAGTACTTC.